This TCR beta chain was recorded in a study of blood T cell dynamics during melanoma immunotherapy. The CDR3 runs 14 residues. Germline-derived CDR1 and CDR2 are MNHNS and SASEGT. J was trimmed by 0 bases and V by 1 base; bases with no gene match: 0. Overall study findings and caveats: It remained unknown if the driving T cell clones were melanoma-specific.

Time point in this sample: week 3, after first cycle of checkpoint inhibitor. Apart from a couple of fast progressors, RECIST 1.1 response was judged 12 weeks post-infusion. Data came from immunoSEQ multiplex PCR; TCRdb stores just in-frame clones and leaves some out. The sample carries some 5,900 clones, 84% recorded once. On this clone: Its antigen is unknown.

The material was blood, obtained from a patient treated with checkpoint blockade. The chain couples TRBV6-1 to TRBJ2-7; 7 positions match TRBD1. The TCR originated in a human donor with melanoma. The CDR3 DNA is TGTGCCAGCAGTGAAGGGGACAGCTCCTACGAGCAGTACTTC. Translating gives CASSEGDSSYEQYF.